Presented here are 8 T cell receptor beta chains from one specimen sequenced in a study of tumor-infiltrating lymphocytes in primary liver carcinoma. The authors made TCR beta cDNA from 450 to 600 ng total RNA with a constant-region primer. Three nested multiplex PCR rounds, a slightly modified ARM-PCR, produced the libraries for TCR beta. TRBV1-TRBV30 forward and Cbeta reverse primers drove the first two roughly 9-cycle rounds. TCRdb fed the multiplex PCR reads into MiXCR, producing one record per CDR3 protein. The data show about 300,000 distinct CDR3 sequences, roughly 60% seen once. Extraction also yielded germline DNA, while blood RNA was obtained from unsorted whole blood. The sequencing input was peripheral blood. The receptors were sampled from a middle-aged man with primary liver carcinoma and hepatitis B virus infection.

On this clonotype itself: One base away lies a much larger clone, so this may be a sequencing read error. The chain joins TRBV10-2 to TRBJ2-7; TRBD2 is a possible D gene (6 bases). Germline V CDR1 and CDR2: WSHSY, SAAADI. The CDR3 consists of 12 residues. The CDR3 reads CASNEWEDGQYF. CDR3 sequence (DNA): TGCGCCAGCAATGAGTGGGAGGACGGGCAGTACTTC.

The chain is built from TRBV5-6 and TRBJ2-1; 8 bases map to TRBD2. CDR1 is SGHDT and CDR2 is YYEEEE in the germline V gene. CDR3 length: 16 residues. Unmatched junction bases numbered 14, after V lost 2 bases and J lost 10 bases. This chain's CDR3 is CASSFLGLESSYEQFF. The DNA of the CDR3 is TGTGCCAGCAGCTTCCTGGGACTAGAGAGCTCCTACGAGCAGTTCTTC.

In the case of this clonotype: One end of the junction fails to match germline, which may point to a read error. This chain connects TRBV6-1 to TRBJ1-5; TRBD1 might be the D (6 bases). Per the germline V gene, CDR1 is MNHNS and CDR2 is SASEGT. This CDR3 region has 15 residues. CDR3 DNA: TGTGGCAGCAGGGGCAGGGTGATTCGAAATCAGCACCAGCATTTT. Amino acids: CGSRGRVIRNQHQHF.

Comment on this clonotype: This sequence may be a read error, since a much larger clone differs from it by one base. V usage is TRBV4-2 and J usage is TRBJ1-2; tentative D call: TRBD1 (5 bases). The CDR3 has 14 amino acids. Germline V lookup: CDR1 LGHNA, CDR2 YNFKEQ. Trimming left V 7 bases short and J 6 bases short, with 18 bases between. This chain's CDR3 is CASTQTATLDGYTF. The CDR3 DNA follows: TGTGCCAGCACCCAGACAGCAACTTTGGATGGCTACACCTTC.

Remarks on this clonotype: This clone may be a read error of a much larger clone one base away. It is likely a read error, because the conserved phenylalanine at the end of the CDR3 is missing. The chain joins TRBV29-1 to TRBJ2-5, with 9 bases matching TRBD1. This CDR3 spans 15 amino acids. Germline CDR1 and CDR2: SQVTM and ANQGSEA. The J segment lost 0 bases and the V segment lost 3 bases, leaving 5 bases of the junction unmatched. In DNA, the CDR3 is TGCAGCGTTGATCCGACAGGGGGTTACCAAGAGACCCAGTACATC. This sequence encodes CSVDPTGGYQETQYI.

This sequence joins TRBV6-5 and TRBJ2-2, with 8 bases aligning to TRBD2. This CDR3 is built from 19 residues. Losses at the gene ends were 11 bases for V and 2 bases for J; bases not matched to a gene: 22. The V gene's germline CDR1 is MNHEY and CDR2 SVGAGI. The CDR3 DNA follows: TGTGCCTCCCTGGGGGCTAGCGGGCCTAGGGGCCTTAACACCGGGGAGCTGTTTTTT. This codes for CASLGASGPRGLNTGELFF.

The chain uses TRBV6-5 and TRBJ1-1; unclear D gene. V lost 9 bases and J lost 8, with 19 bases in between. CDR1 is MNHEY, CDR2 SVGAGI, per germline. This CDR3 is built from 13 residues. The chain's CDR3 is CARSRAAETEAFF. The DNA of the CDR3 is TGTGCCAGAAGTAGGGCAGCGGAAACAGAAGCTTTCTTT.

For this clonotype: The conserved final phenylalanine or tryptophan is absent from the CDR3, which likely points to a read error. V is TRBV6-1 and J is TRBJ1-2; D not certain. Germline CDR1 and CDR2: MNHNS and SASEGT. CDR3 size: 13 residues. V was cut by 7 bases and J by 1 base, with 10 bases left in between. DNA for the CDR3: TGTGCCAGCATTCTGGTGGGTAACTATGGCTACACCTCC. Amino acids: CASILVGNYGYTS.